These 4 T cell receptor beta chains share one sample of origin, sequenced in a study of cytomegalovirus exposure and HLA in healthy donors (TCRdb year 2017). The library came from the immunoSEQ multiplex PCR assay. The multiplex PCR relied on a mix of 60 forward primers for TCR Vbeta segments and 13 reverse primers for TCR Jbeta segments. TCRdb provides this immuneACCESS table in a form limited to in-frame rearrangements. Some clones are lacking; in checked studies, under half of them reflect an unresolved V gene, and why the rest are absent is not known. The sample contains some 190,000 clones, 82% of them found a single time. The ten top clones hold more than 1.5% of the sample. The sample comprised PBMCs. The receptors were gathered from a man aged 40-49 years in good health and CMV-seronegative.

This clone was seen just once. The gene calls are TRBV10-3 and TRBJ2-1; 14 bases line up with TRBD2. The CDR3 totals 19 residues. Germline V gene sequence: CDR1 ENHRY, CDR2 SYGVKD. The junction had 9 bases not matched to a gene; V was cut back by 2 bases and J by 3 bases. CDR3 sequence reads: CAISETTGTSGSFYNEQFF. The CDR3 DNA reads TGTGCCATCAGTGAGACCACGGGGACTAGCGGGAGTTTCTACAATGAGCAGTTCTTC.

The rearrangement joins TRBV7-2 to TRBJ2-5; 10 bases line up with TRBD2. The germline V gene encodes CDR1 SGHTA and CDR2 FQGNSA. Trimming at V came to 5 bases and at J to 1 base, leaving 1 base not matched to a gene. The CDR3 consists of 14 residues. The CDR3, as DNA: TGTGCCAGCAGCGCTAGCGGGGGCCAAGAGACCCAGTACTTC. This translates into CASSASGGQETQYF. Full variable domain (rest looked up from reference TRBV7-2 and TRBJ2-5): GAGVSQSPSNKVTEKGKDVELRCDPISGHTALYWYRQSLGQGLEFLIYFQGNSAPDKSGLPSDRFSAERTGGSVSTLTIQRTQQEDSAVYLCASSASGGQETQYFGPGTRLLVL.

The V gene is TRBV19, the J gene TRBJ1-5, with D possibly TRBD1 on 6 matching bases. CDR3 length: 15 amino acids. V was cut by 7 bases and J by 6 bases, with 19 bases left in between. Germline V CDR1 and CDR2: LNHDA, SQIVND (reference sequence). The CDR3 DNA sequence: TGTGCCAGTACCCTACGAGCGGGGGGCGGTCAGCCCCAGCATTTT. Protein product: CASTLRAGGGQPQHF.

The CDR3 DNA reads TGTGCCAGCAGCTTAGAGGGACTAGGCACAGATACGCAGTATTTT. Protein product: CASSLEGLGTDTQYF. The rearrangement joins TRBV7-6 to TRBJ2-3; 8 bases are shared with TRBD2. V was clipped by 1 base and J by 1 base; unmatched bases: 1. The CDR3 is 15 amino acids. The germline V gene encodes CDR1 SGHVS and CDR2 FNYEAQ.